Each of the 15 T cell receptor beta chains below was sequenced from the same sample in a study of cytomegalovirus exposure and HLA in healthy donors. In the PCR, 60 Vbeta and 13 Jbeta primers were used. Sequencing was performed with immunoSEQ multiplex PCR; in TCRdb, only in-frame clones are kept and a portion is missing. This sample yields approximately 110,000 clones, of which approximately 80% are seen a single time; 5.6% belongs to the top ten. Input material: PBMCs. The receptors derive from a male donor in good health and CMV-seronegative.

This clone appeared once. This chain uses TRBV11-2 with TRBJ1-2; D perhaps matches TRBD1 (6 bases). CDR1 and CDR2 (germline): SGHAT, FQNNGV. The germline V and J ends were trimmed by 5 bases and 6 bases, with 10 bases remaining between them. There are 12 residues in the CDR3. The CDR3 here is CASSRGRDGYTF. The CDR3, as DNA: TGTGCCAGCAGCAGGGGGAGAGATGGCTACACCTTC. The full variable domain, its missing parts supplied by reference TRBV11-2 and TRBJ1-2, is EAGVAQSPRYKIIEKRQSVAFWCNPISGHATLYWYQQILGQGPKLLIQFQNNGVVDDSQLPKDRFSAERLKGVDSTLKIQPAKLEDSAVYLCASSRGRDGYTFGSGTRLTVV.

This clone was detected only once. The chain employs TRBV21-1 and TRBJ2-7; TRBD1 was called by the table and not checked on the DNA. TRBV21-1 is described as a pseudogene. There are 17 residues in the CDR3. CDR3 bases: TGTGCCAGCACATATATTTTCGGGGACAGGGGATGGTACGAGCAGTACTTC. It yields the protein CASTYIFGDRGWYEQYF.

The chain has TRBV5-1 and TRBJ2-7, with TRBD2 matching 12 bases. Unmatched junction bases numbered 7, after V lost 4 bases and J lost 5 bases. The CDR3 has 15 amino acids. Germline loops: CDR1 SGHRS, CDR2 YFSETQ. The CDR3 region has the DNA TGCGCCAGCAGCCAGACTCGACTAGCGGGAGACGAGCAGTACTTC. It encodes CASSQTRLAGDEQYF.

This clone was counted between two and nine times. In DNA, the CDR3 is TGTGCCTGGAGGGGACAGCAAGCACCGATCTATGGCTACACCTTC. Protein: CAWRGQQAPIYGYTF. The rearrangement uses TRBV30 and TRBJ1-2; TRBD1 agrees at 7 bases. The CDR3 loop spans 15 amino acids. J lost 4 bases, V lost 3 bases, and 11 bases had no gene match. CDR1 and CDR2 (germline): GTSNPN, SVGIG (reference sequence).

The gene calls are TRBV9 and TRBJ2-4; TRBD2 agrees at 16 bases. Germline assignment: CDR1 SGDLS and CDR2 YYNGEE. V was clipped by 3 bases and J by 7 bases; unmatched bases: 10. This CDR3 region has 18 residues. In DNA form, the CDR3 reads TGTGCCAGCAGCGAAACTCCCGGGACTAGCGGGAGGGCGAACATTCAGTACTTC. Its protein product is CASSETPGTSGRANIQYF.

The J gene is TRBJ2-3, the V gene TRBV10-3, with TRBD2 as a possible D gene (6 bases). The CDR3 loop spans 15 amino acids. V gave up 10 bases and J gave up 0 bases, with 17 bases separating them. Germline V CDR1 and CDR2: ENHRY, SYGVKD. CDR3 in DNA: TGTGCCACCAATCCCAGCGGGCAAAGCACAGATACGCAGTATTTT. This codes for CATNPSGQSTDTQYF.

The chain has TRBV7-9 and TRBJ2-2; possibly TRBD2 for D (5 bases). The germline gives CDR1 SEHNR, CDR2 FQNEAQ (reference sequence). The V end lost 3 bases, the J end lost 3 bases, and 8 bases lay between the germline ends. This CDR3 is 14 amino acids long. Here the CDR3 DNA reads TGTGCCAGCAGCTTCGGGATTTACACCGGGGAGCTGTTTTTT. Protein: CASSFGIYTGELFF.

The chain has TRBV6-1 and TRBJ1-2; 8 nucleotides align to TRBD1. CDR3 size: 16 residues. CDR1 and CDR2 (germline): MNHNS, SASEGT. The ends lost 0 bases at V and 9 bases at J; junction bases unmatched: 12. The CDR3 loop is CASSEAQGAAVRRYTF. Here the CDR3 DNA reads TGTGCCAGCAGTGAAGCGCAGGGGGCCGCCGTTCGTCGCTACACCTTC.

In this sample, this clone turned up once. The chain recombines TRBV11-2 with TRBJ1-2; tentatively, D is TRBD1 (5 bases). Germline-derived CDR1 and CDR2 are SGHAT and FQNNGV. Trimming pared 3 bases from V and 0 bases from J, leaving 8 bases between. The CDR3 contains 14 residues. The CDR3 DNA reads as TGTGCCAGCAGCTTGTACAGGTCTAACTATGGCTACACCTTC. It yields the protein CASSLYRSNYGYTF.

This chain connects TRBV9 to TRBJ2-3; 11 nucleotides line up with TRBD1. Per the germline V gene, CDR1 is SGDLS and CDR2 is YYNGEE. Unmatched junction bases numbered 5, after V lost 3 bases and J lost 2 bases. This CDR3 is built from 16 residues. CDR3 bases: TGTGCCAGCAGCGGGGGACAGGGGGTGCCCACAGATACGCAGTATTTT. It encodes CASSGGQGVPTDTQYF.

The chain employs TRBV9 and TRBJ2-5, with D unclear. Between the trimmed V and J ends, which lost 4 bases and 1 base, there was a span of 11 bases. Germline-derived CDR1 and CDR2 are SGDLS and YYNGEE. The CDR3 is 14 residues long. The DNA of the CDR3 is TGTGCCAGCAGCCCGAGTCCCGTCCAAGAGACCCAGTACTTC. This codes for CASSPSPVQETQYF.

This chain joins TRBV9 and TRBJ1-2, with D perhaps TRBD1 (6 bases). Per the germline V gene, CDR1 is SGDLS and CDR2 is YYNGEE. The V and J ends lost 4 bases and 12 bases respectively, with 16 bases between them. CDR3 length: 12 residues. The CDR3 sequence is CASSTPGTPDTF. In DNA, the CDR3 is TGTGCCAGCAGCACCCCCGGGACACCGGACACCTTC.

The J gene is TRBJ2-7, the V gene TRBV30, with a weak D call TRBD1 (5 bases). The CDR3 has 12 amino acids. V was cut by 1 base and J by 3 bases, with 7 bases left in between. Germline CDR1 GTSNPN, CDR2 SVGIG (reference sequence). CDR3 DNA sequence: TGTGCCTGGAGTGCGCAGGGCTACGAGCAGTACTTC. This encodes CAWSAQGYEQYF.

The chain carries TRBV4-1 and TRBJ2-1; TRBD2 matches 8 bases. Germline lookup yields CDR1 MGHRA and CDR2 YSYEKL. This CDR3 has 16 residues. Trimming took 1 base from V and 2 from J; bases not matched to a gene: 4. CDR3 DNA sequence: TGCGCCAGCAGCCAAGCTCACGGGAGGGCCTACAATGAGCAGTTCTTC. Amino acid sequence: CASSQAHGRAYNEQFF.

The gene calls are TRBV29-1 and TRBJ2-7; D is ambiguous. The V end lost 7 bases, the J end lost 1 base, and 8 bases lay between the germline ends. Germline V CDR1 and CDR2: SQVTM, ANQGSEA. The CDR3 has 11 residues. In DNA form, the CDR3 reads TGCAGCGCTACAGAGTCCTACGAGCAGTACTTC. Translating gives CSATESYEQYF.